Below are 9 T cell receptor beta chains sequenced from a single sample in a study of cytomegalovirus exposure and HLA in healthy donors. 60 Vbeta and 13 Jbeta primers were used in PCR. Libraries were prepared by immunoSEQ multiplex PCR; TCRdb keeps only in-frame clonotypes and omits some of them. The sample lists more than 95,000 clones, roughly 83% seen once, with over 3.5% in the top ten. The sample comprised PBMCs. The receptors stem from a man younger than 40 in good health and CMV-seropositive.

V gene TRBV27 combines with J gene TRBJ2-7; 8 nucleotides align to TRBD2. The ends lost 0 bases at V and 4 bases at J; junction bases unmatched: 5. Germline-derived CDR1 and CDR2 are MNHEY and SMNVEV (reference sequence). CDR3 length: 15 amino acids. CDR3 bases: TGTGCCAGCAGTTTATCCGGCGGGGGGAAGTACGAGCAGTACTTC. This gives the protein CASSLSGGGKYEQYF.

This clone was found a few times. CDR3 bases: TGCGCCAGCAGCTCGATCCGAGCACAGGGAAACTCTGGGGCCAACGTCCTGACTTTC. Translation gives CASSSIRAQGNSGANVLTF. The chain employs TRBV5-1 and TRBJ2-6, with D perhaps matching TRBD1 (6 bases). CDR3 size: 19 residues. V was pared by 3 bases and J by 0 bases, with 19 bases between. Germline V gene data show CDR1 as SGHRS and CDR2 as YFSETQ.

V usage is TRBV5-4 and J usage is TRBJ1-2; 7 positions agree with TRBD1. The CDR3 sequence is 15 residues long. Trimming at V came to 0 bases and at J to 4 bases, leaving 6 bases not matched to a gene. Germline CDR1 reads SGHNT; CDR2 reads YYREEE (reference sequence). CDR3 sequence: CASSLAGGFGYGYTF. The DNA of the CDR3 is TGTGCCAGCAGCTTGGCAGGGGGATTCGGCTATGGCTACACCTTC.

The V and J genes are TRBV7-3 and TRBJ2-1; TRBD1 might be the D (6 bases). CDR1 and CDR2 (germline): SGHTA, FQGTGA. The germline V and J ends were trimmed by 9 bases and 4 bases, with 25 bases remaining between them. The CDR3 contains 17 residues. In nucleotides, the CDR3 is TGTGCCAGACCCCCGACAGGTGATGGGTACCTGTACAATGAGCAGTTCTTC. This encodes CARPPTGDGYLYNEQFF.

This chain joins TRBV7-3 and TRBJ2-7; maybe TRBD2 (6 bases). V was pared by 3 bases and J by 4 bases, with 16 bases between. Germline V CDR1 and CDR2: SGHTA, FQGTGA. CDR3 length: 15 residues. The CDR3 sequence: CASSLGGGASYEQYF. The DNA of the CDR3 is TGTGCCAGCAGCTTGGGCGGCGGGGCTTCGTACGAGCAGTACTTC.

The genes are TRBV7-2 and TRBJ2-7; TRBD1 matches 7 bases. The V segment lost 4 bases and the J segment 7 bases; nucleotides outside the gene matches: 7. Germline CDR1 reads SGHTA; CDR2 reads FQGNSA. CDR3 length: 13 amino acids. The DNA of the CDR3 is TGTGCCAGCAGCTCCGGGACAGCCTTGGAGCAGTACTTC. It translates to CASSSGTALEQYF.

This chain connects TRBV18 to TRBJ2-7; 8 nucleotides line up with TRBD1. V shed 5 bases and J 5 bases; nucleotides not matched to a gene: 8. Germline CDR1 is KGHSH and CDR2 is LQKENI. This CDR3 spans 14 amino acids. DNA for the CDR3: TGTGCCAGCTCAGAAAGGACAGGGTACCACGAGCAGTACTTC. Translating it yields CASSERTGYHEQYF. Supplemented by reference TRBV18 and TRBJ2-7, the full variable domain reads NAGVMQNPRHLVRRRGQEARLRCSPMKGHSHVYWYRQLPEEGLKFMVYLQKENIIDESGMPKERFSAEFPKEGPSILRIQQVVRGDSAAYFCASSERTGYHEQYFGPGTRLTVT.

The CDR3 is CASSLPVDRGITEAFF. In DNA form, the CDR3 reads TGTGCCAGCAGCTTACCGGTTGACAGGGGGATCACTGAAGCTTTCTTT. The rearrangement links TRBV11-1 to TRBJ1-1; 9 positions match TRBD1. CDR3 length: 16 residues. Trimming cost V 2 bases and J 4 bases; bases outside gene matches: 8. Germline V gene sequence: CDR1 SGHAT, CDR2 FQDESV (reference sequence).

J is TRBJ2-4 and V is TRBV5-1, with TRBD2 identical over 10 bases. Germline V CDR1 and CDR2: SGHRS, YFSETQ. This CDR3 is built from 16 residues. After removal of 0 bases from V and 7 bases from J, the junction contained 7 bases not matched to a gene. CDR3 sequence: CASSLGIAGGENIQYF. In DNA form, the CDR3 reads TGCGCCAGCAGCTTGGGCATAGCGGGGGGTGAGAACATTCAGTACTTC.